The 2 T cell receptor beta chains below come from one sample, sequenced in a study of human CD4 T cells and Enterobacteriaceae. Only in-frame clones appear in the TCRdb table, and some are missing; sequencing was by immunoSEQ multiplex PCR. The sample gives fewer than 35,000 clones, 80% to 90% of which show up once; around 1% is in the top ten. All CD4+ cells other than CD45RA+CCR7+CD95- naive cells were sorted as memory, over 95% pure. The sample consisted of memory CD4+ T cells from blood. The origin of the receptors is a human donor in good health.

This clone was observed once. V and J are TRBV11-3 and TRBJ2-7, with a possible D match to TRBD1 (6 bases). CDR3 size: 15 residues. Germline V CDR1 and CDR2: SGHNT, YENEEA. Trimming took off 1 base at V and 0 bases at J, with 10 bases between the two ends. CDR3 loop: CASSLVSDSSYEQYF. Here the CDR3 DNA reads TGTGCCAGCAGCTTAGTGTCGGACAGCTCCTACGAGCAGTACTTC.

The rearrangement links TRBV5-1 to TRBJ2-7; TRBD2 matches at 13 bases. The CDR3 covers 16 residues. The germline V gene has CDR1 SGHRS and CDR2 YFSETQ. The V segment lost 4 bases and the J segment 3 bases; nucleotides outside the gene matches: 7. The CDR3 sequence: CASSPSGTSGVYEQYF. In nucleotides, the CDR3 is TGCGCCAGCAGCCCCTCTGGGACTAGCGGGGTCTACGAGCAGTACTTC.